This is a list of T cell receptor beta chains from one sample in a study of blood T cells in healthy people across ages. MiXCR, run by TCRdb on the 5' RACE reads, gives a single entry per CDR3 protein. The sample lists approximately 690,000 distinct CDR3 sequences; about 54% were seen once. What was sequenced was blood. These receptors were obtained from a man aged 55 to 70 in good health. CDR3s include the opening cysteine and the closing phenylalanine or tryptophan. A D gene is named only where the DNA matches it firmly. Clone size is shown for a subset of rows, as once, few, many or a class of expanded clone.

j_call: TRBJ2-3
v_call: TRBV5-1
clone_size: NA
d_call: NA
cdr3_nt: TGCGCCAGCTCCCCCTCAGGGGAAATCACAGATACGCAGTATTTT
cdr3_aa: CASSPSGEITDTQYF

j_call: TRBJ2-5
v_call: TRBV9
clone_size: NA
d_call: NA
cdr3_nt: TGTGCCAGCAGCCCCCGGGCACCGTACCAAGAGACCCAGTACTTC
cdr3_aa: CASSPRAPYQETQYF

j_call: TRBJ2-3
v_call: TRBV9
clone_size: once
d_call: NA
cdr3_nt: TGTGCCAGCAGCGCGGGGGTGGGTAGCACAGATACGCAGTATTTT
cdr3_aa: CASSAGVGSTDTQYF

j_call: TRBJ1-5
v_call: TRBV28
clone_size: NA
d_call: NA
cdr3_nt: TGTGCCAGCAGCTCCGATTCCACCTGGAATCAGCCCCAGCATTTT
cdr3_aa: CASSSDSTWNQPQHF

j_call: TRBJ1-4
v_call: TRBV27
clone_size: NA
d_call: NA
cdr3_nt: TGTGCCAGCAGTTTAGCGGCAGTCCTCGCTGAAAAACTGTTTTTT
cdr3_aa: CASSLAAVLAEKLFF

j_call: TRBJ2-1
v_call: TRBV3-1
clone_size: NA
d_call: NA
cdr3_nt: TGTGCCAGCAGCCGCACGACTCGAACCAATGAGCAGTTCTTC
cdr3_aa: CASSRTTRTNEQFF

j_call: TRBJ2-5
v_call: TRBV19
clone_size: NA
d_call: TRBD1
cdr3_nt: TGTGCCAGTAGTATCAGCGGGACAGGGGTGGAGACCCAGTACTTC
cdr3_aa: CASSISGTGVETQYF

j_call: TRBJ1-1
v_call: TRBV29-1
clone_size: NA
d_call: NA
cdr3_nt: TGCAGCGTCTCGAGGTGGGAGAACACTGAAGCTTTCTTT
cdr3_aa: CSVSRWENTEAFF

j_call: TRBJ2-1
v_call: TRBV7-9
clone_size: few
d_call: NA
cdr3_nt: TGTGGGTACAATGAGCAGTTCTTC
cdr3_aa: CGYNEQFF

j_call: TRBJ2-7
v_call: TRBV20-1
clone_size: NA
d_call: NA
cdr3_nt: TGCAGTGCTGGGCCGGGACCAAATTATTACTACGAGCAGTACTTC
cdr3_aa: CSAGPGPNYYYEQYF

j_call: TRBJ1-6
v_call: TRBV25-1
clone_size: few
d_call: NA
cdr3_nt: TGTGCCAGCAAACTGGGAGCCTATAATTCACCCCTCCACTTT
cdr3_aa: CASKLGAYNSPLHF

j_call: TRBJ2-5
v_call: TRBV20-1
clone_size: NA
d_call: NA
cdr3_nt: TGCAGTGCTAGCTCGTTTCAGGACATACAAGAGACCCAGTACTTC
cdr3_aa: CSASSFQDIQETQYF

j_call: TRBJ2-3
v_call: TRBV11-1
clone_size: few
d_call: TRBD2
cdr3_nt: TGTGCCAGCAGCTTAGGTGAGACTAGCGGGTCTTACCTCACAGATACGCAGTATTTT
cdr3_aa: CASSLGETSGSYLTDTQYF

j_call: TRBJ2-3
v_call: TRBV15
clone_size: few
d_call: NA
cdr3_nt: TGTGCCACCAGCAGGCCCGAGGCAGATACGCAGTATTTT
cdr3_aa: CATSRPEADTQYF

j_call: TRBJ2-5
v_call: TRBV5-6
clone_size: NA
d_call: TRBD1
cdr3_nt: TGTGCCAGCAGACCCCGGACAGGGGCAGAAGAGGCCCAGTACTTC
cdr3_aa: CASRPRTGAEEAQYF

j_call: TRBJ2-1
v_call: TRBV7-2
clone_size: NA
d_call: NA
cdr3_nt: TGTGCCAGCAGCTTAGGGCAGCTATGGAATGAGCAGTTCTTC
cdr3_aa: CASSLGQLWNEQFF

j_call: TRBJ2-7
v_call: TRBV6-5
clone_size: NA
d_call: TRBD2
cdr3_nt: TGTGCCAGCAGTTCGGGGGGGAGGGGATTGAGCTCCTACAATGAGCAGTACTTC
cdr3_aa: CASSSGGRGLSSYNEQYF

j_call: TRBJ2-3
v_call: TRBV3-1
clone_size: once
d_call: NA
cdr3_nt: TGTGCCAGCAGCCCCCTCTTGGGGGGCACAGATACGCAGTATTTT
cdr3_aa: CASSPLLGGTDTQYF

j_call: TRBJ1-3
v_call: TRBV24-1
clone_size: NA
d_call: NA
cdr3_nt: TGTGCCACCAGTGACTCAGGGTCTGGAAACACCATATATTTT
cdr3_aa: CATSDSGSGNTIYF

j_call: TRBJ1-2
v_call: TRBV6-5
clone_size: NA
d_call: TRBD1
cdr3_nt: TGTGCCAGCAGTCTCGGACAGGGGGAGGTCTATGGCTACACCTTC
cdr3_aa: CASSLGQGEVYGYTF

j_call: TRBJ2-7
v_call: TRBV11-2
clone_size: few
d_call: TRBD1
cdr3_nt: TGTGCCAGCACCAAAGGGACAGGGACCACCTACGAGCAGTACTTC
cdr3_aa: CASTKGTGTTYEQYF

j_call: TRBJ2-1
v_call: TRBV7-9
clone_size: once
d_call: NA
cdr3_nt: TGTGCCAGCAGCAACCTTGGGGCTGATGAGCAGTTCTTC
cdr3_aa: CASSNLGADEQFF

j_call: TRBJ1-5
v_call: TRBV5-6
clone_size: NA
d_call: NA
cdr3_nt: TGTGCCAGCAGCCCGGGGACGGCTCAGCCCCAGCATTTT
cdr3_aa: CASSPGTAQPQHF

j_call: TRBJ2-1
v_call: TRBV29-1
clone_size: few
d_call: TRBD2
cdr3_nt: TGCAGCGTTACCGGACTAGCGGGGCTAACCTACAATGAGCAGTTCTTC
cdr3_aa: CSVTGLAGLTYNEQFF

j_call: TRBJ2-1
v_call: TRBV5-6
clone_size: NA
d_call: NA
cdr3_nt: TGTGCCAGCAGCCCCCGGCCAGGGTCCTACAATGAGCAGTTCTTC
cdr3_aa: CASSPRPGSYNEQFF

j_call: TRBJ2-3
v_call: TRBV7-2
clone_size: many
d_call: NA
cdr3_nt: TGTGCCAGCAGCTTAGGGGGACTAGATACGCAGTATTTT
cdr3_aa: CASSLGGLDTQYF

j_call: TRBJ1-2
v_call: TRBV6-6
clone_size: few
d_call: NA
cdr3_nt: TGTGCCAGCAGTTACTCGACGCAGGACTATGGCTACACCTTC
cdr3_aa: CASSYSTQDYGYTF

j_call: TRBJ2-5
v_call: TRBV20-1
clone_size: NA
d_call: TRBD2
cdr3_nt: TGCAGTGCCGGGGCGGCTAGCGGGGGGTACGAGACCCAGTACTTC
cdr3_aa: CSAGAASGGYETQYF

j_call: TRBJ2-1
v_call: TRBV4-1
clone_size: few
d_call: NA
cdr3_nt: TGCGCCAGCAGTCGGGACATTGATGAGCAGTTCTTC
cdr3_aa: CASSRDIDEQFF

j_call: TRBJ1-5
v_call: TRBV6-5
clone_size: NA
d_call: TRBD1
cdr3_nt: TGTGCCAGCAGTAAAGGGGGCCCGGGTCAGCCCCAGCATTTT
cdr3_aa: CASSKGGPGQPQHF

j_call: TRBJ2-3
v_call: TRBV5-1
clone_size: NA
d_call: NA
cdr3_nt: TGCGCCAGCAGCTTGGAGGTACAGGGCAGCACAGATACGCAGTATTTT
cdr3_aa: CASSLEVQGSTDTQYF

j_call: TRBJ2-7
v_call: TRBV20-1
clone_size: NA
d_call: NA
cdr3_nt: TGCAGTGCTAGAGGAGGACTTAACTACTACGAGCAGTACTTC
cdr3_aa: CSARGGLNYYEQYF

j_call: TRBJ2-3
v_call: TRBV5-1
clone_size: many
d_call: NA
cdr3_nt: TGTGCCAGCAGCCCTCAGGGCACAGATACGCAGTATTTT
cdr3_aa: CASSPQGTDTQYF

j_call: TRBJ1-4
v_call: TRBV12-3/TRBV12-4
clone_size: NA
d_call: NA
cdr3_nt: TGTGCCAGCAGTTCCCTCACAGGGTCTAATGAAAAACTGTTTTTT
cdr3_aa: CASSSLTGSNEKLFF

j_call: TRBJ2-3
v_call: TRBV28
clone_size: NA
d_call: TRBD2
cdr3_nt: TGTGCCAGCAGTTTATCCACCCTAGCGGGTCAGTCCTCTAGCACAGATACGCAGTATTTT
cdr3_aa: CASSLSTLAGQSSSTDTQYF

j_call: TRBJ2-4
v_call: TRBV5-1
clone_size: NA
d_call: NA
cdr3_nt: TGCGCCAGCAGCTTGGGCAGGAACATAGCCAAAAACATTCAGTACTTC
cdr3_aa: CASSLGRNIAKNIQYF

j_call: TRBJ2-5
v_call: TRBV20-1
clone_size: few
d_call: TRBD1
cdr3_nt: TGCAGTGCTCTTCGTACCCTTGACAGGGATCAAGAGACCCAGTACTTC
cdr3_aa: CSALRTLDRDQETQYF

j_call: TRBJ2-6
v_call: TRBV6-5
clone_size: NA
d_call: TRBD1
cdr3_nt: TGTGCCAGCAATGACAGGGCTGGGGCCAACGTCCTGACTTTC
cdr3_aa: CASNDRAGANVLTF

j_call: TRBJ2-4
v_call: TRBV6-5
clone_size: NA
d_call: TRBD1
cdr3_nt: TGTGCCAGCAGACAGGGGGTCGCCAAAAACATTCAGTACTTC
cdr3_aa: CASRQGVAKNIQYF

j_call: TRBJ2-1
v_call: TRBV21-1
clone_size: NA
d_call: NA
cdr3_nt: TGTGCCAGCAGCAAGCGGGTGGCGGGGGCCTCAAGGAATGAGCAGTTCTTC
cdr3_aa: CASSKRVAGASRNEQFF

j_call: TRBJ2-7
v_call: TRBV29-1
clone_size: NA
d_call: TRBD1
cdr3_nt: TGCAGCGTTGCGGGGACAGACGAACGCGGGCAGTACTTC
cdr3_aa: CSVAGTDERGQYF

j_call: TRBJ2-1
v_call: TRBV2
clone_size: few
d_call: TRBD1
cdr3_nt: TGTGCCAGCAGACTGACAGGGGGCGCGGACAATGAGCAGTTCTTC
cdr3_aa: CASRLTGGADNEQFF

j_call: TRBJ1-2
v_call: TRBV28
clone_size: few
d_call: TRBD1
cdr3_nt: TGTGCCAGCAGCCGCCCTGTGACAGGGAGAGGCTATGGCTACACCTTC
cdr3_aa: CASSRPVTGRGYGYTF

j_call: TRBJ1-2
v_call: TRBV5-6
clone_size: NA
d_call: NA
cdr3_nt: TGTGCCAGCAGCTTGGAGGGAGCCGGCTATGGCTACACCTTC
cdr3_aa: CASSLEGAGYGYTF

j_call: TRBJ2-1
v_call: TRBV5-1
clone_size: NA
d_call: TRBD2
cdr3_nt: TGCGCCAGCAGCTTGGCACTAGCGGGGAACAATGAGCAGTTCTTC
cdr3_aa: CASSLALAGNNEQFF

j_call: TRBJ2-5
v_call: TRBV7-2
clone_size: few
d_call: TRBD1
cdr3_nt: TGTGCCAGCAGCTCGTACAGGGGGCGGGAGACCCAGTACTTC
cdr3_aa: CASSSYRGRETQYF

j_call: TRBJ2-2
v_call: TRBV5-6
clone_size: NA
d_call: TRBD1
cdr3_nt: TGTGCCAGCAGCCTGGACAGGACGACCGGGGAGCTGTTTTTT
cdr3_aa: CASSLDRTTGELFF

j_call: TRBJ1-1
v_call: TRBV18
clone_size: once
d_call: NA
cdr3_nt: TGTGCCAGCTCACCATTTCAAGACCCCGAAGCTTTCTTT
cdr3_aa: CASSPFQDPEAFF

j_call: TRBJ2-6
v_call: TRBV12-3/TRBV12-4
clone_size: NA
d_call: NA
cdr3_nt: TGTGCCAGCAGTCCCAGGGGGGGCCCACTCTCTGGGGCCAACGTCCTGACTTTC
cdr3_aa: CASSPRGGPLSGANVLTF

j_call: TRBJ2-3
v_call: TRBV12-3/TRBV12-4
clone_size: few
d_call: NA
cdr3_nt: TGTGCCAGCAGATTAGTCCCAGATACGCAGTATTTT
cdr3_aa: CASRLVPDTQYF

j_call: TRBJ2-1
v_call: TRBV4-1
clone_size: NA
d_call: TRBD2
cdr3_nt: TGCGCCAGCAGCCCCAAAGGACGGACTAGCGGAGACAATGAGCAGTTCTTC
cdr3_aa: CASSPKGRTSGDNEQFF

j_call: TRBJ1-2
v_call: TRBV20-1
clone_size: NA
d_call: NA
cdr3_nt: TGCAGTGCTAGGTCGCCGGCAGGGGAAAACTATGGCTACACCTTC
cdr3_aa: CSARSPAGENYGYTF

j_call: TRBJ2-2
v_call: TRBV10-3
clone_size: NA
d_call: TRBD1
cdr3_nt: TGTGCCATCAGTTACCGGACAGGGGGCGCGGCCACCGGGGAGCTGTTTTTT
cdr3_aa: CAISYRTGGAATGELFF

j_call: TRBJ2-3
v_call: TRBV11-2
clone_size: NA
d_call: NA
cdr3_nt: TGTGCCAGCAGCACGACGGGACCGGCTAGGGATACGCAGTATTTT
cdr3_aa: CASSTTGPARDTQYF